The next 2 T cell receptor beta chains were all read from a single sample in a study of blood T cell repertoires in COVID-19. Sequencing was performed with immunoSEQ multiplex PCR; in TCRdb, only in-frame clones are kept and a portion is missing. In the table there are 190,000 or so clones, more than 80% of which are singletons. Sequenced sample: PBMCs or T cells enriched from blood (not recorded which). The source is a middle-aged man who had recovered from COVID-19.

The rearrangement uses TRBV10-1 and TRBJ2-5; TRBD2 agrees at 13 bases. V gave up 2 bases and J gave up 3 bases; unmatched junction bases: 0. The germline gives CDR1 WNHNN, CDR2 SYGVQD (reference sequence). The CDR3 contains 15 residues. CDR3 protein: CASSEGTSGKETQYF. CDR3 nucleotides: TGCGCCAGCAGTGAGGGGACTAGCGGGAAAGAGACCCAGTACTTC.

This clone has a handful of counts. This sequence joins TRBV5-6 and TRBJ2-7, with a possible D match to TRBD2 (6 bases). Germline V gene lookup returns CDR1 SGHDT and CDR2 YYEEEE. This CDR3 has 15 residues. Trimming shortened V by 0 bases and J by 0 bases, and 10 bases separated the two germline ends. The CDR3, as DNA: TGTGCCAGCAGCTTGGGCGGGGCCCTCTCCTACGAGCAGTACTTC. The encoded protein is CASSLGGALSYEQYF.